This T cell receptor (beta chain) was captured by sequencing in a study of early T cells in non-severe SARS-CoV-2 infection. CDR1 is GTSNPN, CDR2 SVGIG, per germline (reference sequence). Between the trimmed V and J ends, which lost 4 bases and 1 base, there was a span of 16 bases. The CDR3 has 15 residues. The sample holds many counts of this clonotype. TCRdb re-analysed the 5' RACE reads in MiXCR, keeping a single row per CDR3 protein. Here the sample spans some 70,000 distinct CDR3 sequences, 9% to 15% being singletons. Sequences were obtained from whole blood. The sequence came from an adult who was a healthcare worker with PCR-confirmed SARS-CoV-2 infection or an uninfected control (not recorded which). The chain couples TRBV30 to TRBJ1-1; a weak D match, TRBD1 (5 bases). The CDR3 here is CAWTRGLRKNTEAFF. CDR3 sequence (DNA): TGTGCCTGGACCCGGGGCCTAAGAAAGAACACTGAAGCTTTCTTT.